Listed below are T cell receptor beta chains from one sample, sequenced in a study of cytomegalovirus exposure and HLA in healthy donors. Profiled with immunoSEQ multiplex PCR; TCRdb holds only in-frame clones, not every one. The data hold about 160,000 clones, with around three quarters observed a single time. The sequenced material came from PBMCs. These receptors originate from a man aged 35 to 55 in good health and CMV-seronegative. CDR3s include the opening cysteine and the closing phenylalanine or tryptophan. D genes are given only for firm matches. Expanded clones get a size class; other rows say once, few or many, or leave the size out.

j_gene: TRBJ2-7
abundance: .
d_gene: TRBD1
v_gene: TRBV19
CDR3nt: TGTGCCAGTAGTATAAGGGACAGATCCAACGAGCAGTACTTC
CDR3aa: CASSIRDRSNEQYF

j_gene: TRBJ2-3
abundance: few
d_gene: TRBD1
v_gene: TRBV4-1
CDR3nt: TGCGCCAGCAGTCCGGACAGGGGCACAGATACGCAGTATTTT
CDR3aa: CASSPDRGTDTQYF

j_gene: TRBJ2-7
abundance: .
d_gene: TRBD2
v_gene: TRBV11-2
CDR3nt: TGTGCCAGCAGCTTAGATCGGTTAGCGGGACGGGTATTCCCCAAGCAGTACTTC
CDR3aa: CASSLDRLAGRVFPKQYF

j_gene: TRBJ2-1
abundance: .
d_gene: TRBD2
v_gene: TRBV19
CDR3nt: TGTGCCAGTAGCCTTGTTGATTCCCCGCTAGCGGGAGGTTACAATGAGCAGTTCTTC
CDR3aa: CASSLVDSPLAGGYNEQFF

j_gene: TRBJ2-4
abundance: once
d_gene: .
v_gene: TRBV11-2
CDR3nt: TGTGCCAGCAGCCCCAGGGGTGAGGGCATTCAGTACTTC
CDR3aa: CASSPRGEGIQYF

j_gene: TRBJ2-2
abundance: .
d_gene: TRBD2
v_gene: TRBV12-5
CDR3nt: TGTGCTAGTGGCCAAGGACTAGCGGGAGTTTTGCCCACCGGGGAGCTGTTTTTT
CDR3aa: CASGQGLAGVLPTGELFF

j_gene: TRBJ2-3
abundance: .
d_gene: TRBD2
v_gene: TRBV5-4
CDR3nt: TGTGCCAGCAGCTTGAAGGGAACTAGCGGAAGCACAGATACGCAGTATTTT
CDR3aa: CASSLKGTSGSTDTQYF

j_gene: TRBJ2-7
abundance: .
d_gene: TRBD2
v_gene: TRBV7-2
CDR3nt: TGTGCCAGCAGCTTAGAAGGTACTAGCGGGAGGGCCAACGAGCAGTACTTC
CDR3aa: CASSLEGTSGRANEQYF

j_gene: TRBJ2-7
abundance: .
d_gene: .
v_gene: TRBV11-3
CDR3nt: TGTGCCAGCAGCCTAGGTGGCTGGGAGACCTACGAGCAGTACTTC
CDR3aa: CASSLGGWETYEQYF

j_gene: TRBJ2-5
abundance: once
d_gene: TRBD2
v_gene: TRBV6-5
CDR3nt: TGTGCCAGCAGTTACTTGGACCTGGGGGGGTTCGAGACCCAGTACTTC
CDR3aa: CASSYLDLGGFETQYF

j_gene: TRBJ1-2
abundance: .
d_gene: TRBD1
v_gene: TRBV6-5
CDR3nt: TGTGCCAGCAAACACAGGGGCTATGGCTACACCTTC
CDR3aa: CASKHRGYGYTF

j_gene: TRBJ1-1
abundance: .
d_gene: .
v_gene: TRBV28
CDR3nt: TGTGCCAGCGGGGGGATGAACACTGAAGCTTTCTTT
CDR3aa: CASGGMNTEAFF